The 17 T cell receptor beta chains below all came from one sample that was sequenced in a study of cytomegalovirus exposure and HLA in healthy donors. The data were produced by immunoSEQ multiplex PCR, yet TCRdb's version contains in-frame clones alone and is incomplete. This table holds about 140,000 clones, roughly 86% found once. Sequencing used PBMCs. Receptors were obtained from a young woman in good health and CMV-seronegative.

The CDR3 DNA is TGCGCCAGCAGCCGGGGAGGCACAGGGGGTTCGTCTGGTGAAAAACTGTTTTTT. Amino acid sequence: CASSRGGTGGSSGEKLFF. V and J are TRBV5-1 and TRBJ1-4, with 8 bases identical to TRBD1. Trimming removed 4 bases from V and 7 bases from J; junction bases left unmatched: 18. This CDR3 is built from 18 residues. The germline gives CDR1 SGHRS, CDR2 YFSETQ.

This chain connects TRBV7-3 to TRBJ2-7, with no clear D. The CDR3 is 13 amino acids. Germline V gives CDR1 SGHTA, CDR2 FQGTGA. V lost 3 bases and J 4 bases, leaving 10 bases between the germline ends. The CDR3 loop is CASSLGREYEQYF. The CDR3 nucleotides are TGTGCCAGCAGCTTGGGCAGAGAATACGAGCAGTACTTC.

CDR3 region: CASSYAGMNTEAFF. CDR3 bases: TGTGCCAGCAGTTATGCAGGTATGAACACTGAAGCTTTCTTT. The chain couples TRBV6-5 to TRBJ1-1; D is unresolved. V shed 3 bases and J shed 0 bases, with 8 bases lying between them. The CDR3 sequence is 14 residues long. Per germline, CDR1 MNHEY and CDR2 SVGAGI.

V gene TRBV29-1 combines with J gene TRBJ1-2; the D is unclear. Germline V gene data show CDR1 as SQVTM and CDR2 as ANQGSEA. Trimming removed 4 bases at V and 6 bases at J, with 9 bases between. CDR3 size: 11 residues. CDR3 residues: CSVVATDGYTF. CDR3 DNA: TGCAGCGTTGTTGCCACAGATGGCTACACCTTC.

The chain is built from TRBV18 and TRBJ1-3; the match to TRBD1 covers 8 bases. The V segment lost 5 bases and the J segment 2 bases; nucleotides outside the gene matches: 8. Germline CDR1 KGHSH, CDR2 LQKENI. The CDR3 covers 16 residues. CDR3 residues: CASSTTGTGAGNTIYF. CDR3 DNA sequence: TGTGCCAGCTCAACTACCGGGACAGGCGCTGGAAACACCATATATTTT.

V gene TRBV7-9 combines with J gene TRBJ2-7, with 8 bases matching TRBD2. The germline CDR1 and CDR2 sequences are SEHNR and FQNEAQ (reference sequence). The CDR3 contains 14 residues. Germline trimming cut 2 bases from V and 3 bases from J; bases unmatched to any gene: 3. The CDR3 coding sequence is TGTGCCAGCAGCTTATCACGGGGGGGCTACGAGCAGTACTTC. Translated, it gives CASSLSRGGYEQYF.

This chain uses TRBV6-5 with TRBJ2-3, with D hard to call. Germline CDR1 and CDR2: MNHEY and SVGAGI. The CDR3 is 14 residues long. V dropped 2 bases and J dropped 5 bases, with 11 bases sitting between them. CDR3 sequence (DNA): TGTGCCAGCAGTTACGGGCAGATAAAAGATACGCAGTATTTT. This translates into CASSYGQIKDTQYF.

The chain combines TRBV5-1 with TRBJ1-1, with TRBD1 matching 7 bases. The CDR3 consists of 15 residues. V dropped 0 bases and J dropped 2; count of bases not matched to a gene: 4. Germline V lookup: CDR1 SGHRS, CDR2 YFSETQ. The CDR3 here is CASSLGAGGNTEAFF. CDR3 coding DNA: TGCGCCAGCAGCTTGGGAGCAGGGGGAAACACTGAAGCTTTCTTT.

The chain is built from TRBV18 and TRBJ1-2; 9 positions agree with TRBD1. With V trimmed by 5 bases and J by 1 base, 2 bases remained unmatched. Germline-derived CDR1 and CDR2 are KGHSH and LQKENI. This CDR3 region has 14 residues. CDR3 protein: CASSSTGGNYGYTF. The CDR3 bases are TGTGCCAGCTCATCGACAGGGGGTAACTATGGCTACACCTTC.

V gene TRBV2 combines with J gene TRBJ1-5, with D possibly being TRBD1 (5 bases). This CDR3 contains 13 residues. V gave up 3 bases and J gave up 6 bases, with 9 bases separating them. CDR1 is SNHLY and CDR2 is FYNNEI in the germline V gene. CDR3 residues: CASSERGSQPQHF. CDR3 sequence (DNA): TGTGCCAGCAGTGAGCGGGGGAGTCAGCCCCAGCATTTT.

The chain couples TRBV19 to TRBJ1-5, with TRBD1 matching over 7 bases. The CDR3 has 15 residues. CDR1 and CDR2 from the germline V gene are LNHDA and SQIVND (reference sequence). The ends lost 8 bases at V and 3 bases at J; junction bases unmatched: 10. The CDR3 region is CASAETGIVNQPQHF. The CDR3 DNA follows: TGTGCCAGTGCTGAGACAGGGATCGTCAATCAGCCCCAGCATTTT.

This clone was seen once. This chain connects TRBV6-1 to TRBJ2-1; TRBD2 matches at 7 bases. J was trimmed by 5 bases and V by 7 bases; bases with no gene match: 5. This CDR3 has 13 residues. Germline V gene data show CDR1 as MNHNS and CDR2 as SASEGT. The CDR3 sequence: CASTASGDNEQFF. DNA of the CDR3: TGTGCCAGCACGGCTAGCGGAGACAATGAGCAGTTCTTC.

CDR3 residues: CASSQGLAGGLYEQYF. DNA of the CDR3: TGTGCCAGCAGCCAAGGACTAGCGGGGGGGTTATACGAGCAGTACTTC. This chain joins TRBV4-2 and TRBJ2-7; 14 nucleotides agree with TRBD2. V shed 1 base and J 4 bases; nucleotides not matched to a gene: 3. The CDR3 is 16 residues long. Germline lookup yields CDR1 LGHNA and CDR2 YNFKEQ.

The chain has TRBV5-6 and TRBJ2-7, with D perhaps TRBD1 (5 bases). The V gene lost 2 bases and the J gene lost 2 bases, with 5 bases spanning the gap. Germline-derived CDR1 and CDR2 are SGHDT and YYEEEE. The length of the CDR3 is 12 residues. DNA for the CDR3: TGTGCCAGCAGCTTAGGGGCCTACGAGCAGTACTTC. Protein product: CASSLGAYEQYF.

J is TRBJ2-7 and V is TRBV29-1, with 8 bases matching TRBD1. The CDR3 is 11 amino acids. Germline V lookup: CDR1 SQVTM, CDR2 ANQGSEA. V lost 7 bases to trimming and J lost 1 base; unmatched junction nucleotides: 0. The CDR3 loop reads CSGQGSYEQYF. The CDR3 region has the DNA TGCAGCGGACAGGGGTCCTACGAGCAGTACTTC.

The V and J genes are TRBV5-6 and TRBJ2-5, with D possibly being TRBD1 (6 bases). Deletions cut 0 bases from V and 2 bases from J, with 14 bases between. Germline V gives CDR1 SGHDT, CDR2 YYEEEE. The CDR3 runs to 16 residues. CDR3 nucleotide sequence: TGTGCCAGCAGCTTGGCAGGGGAAGAGGTGCAAGAGACCCAGTACTTC. Amino acid sequence: CASSLAGEEVQETQYF.

This chain links TRBV28 with TRBJ1-2, with 11 bases that match TRBD1. There are 16 residues in the CDR3. In germline, CDR1 is MDHEN, CDR2 SYDVKM. V was clipped by 3 bases and J by 7 bases; unmatched bases: 10. Written as DNA, the CDR3 is TGTGCCAGCAGTTTCATACCGGGACAGGGGGTTAGTGGCTACACCTTC. This sequence encodes CASSFIPGQGVSGYTF.